Shown below are 9 T cell receptor beta chains from a single sample sequenced in a study of beta chain features in type 1 diabetes. Study-wide points: Moderate but significant shortening of TCRB CDR3s was recorded in all four CD4+ subsets from Type 1 diabetes patients.

What was sequenced were expressed TCRB transcripts, since all of the isolated RNA had been reverse transcribed. Assay: immunoSEQ multiplex PCR; the TCRdb copy retains only in-frame clones and omits some. The sample has around 41,000 clones; 65% to 70% are singletons. No antigen has been assigned to these receptors. The material sequenced was Tregs from blood. These receptors came from a man aged 25-40 years with type 1 diabetes. Some clones in this sample may be carry-over from other donors' samples.

The V call is TRBV28, the J call TRBJ2-1; D perhaps matches TRBD2 (6 bases). Germline V gene lookup returns CDR1 MDHEN and CDR2 SYDVKM. The CDR3 consists of 13 residues. V was pared by 0 bases and J by 8 bases, with 8 bases between. The CDR3 region has the DNA TGTGCCAGCAGTTTATGGGGCGGGGATGAGCAGTTCTTC. It encodes CASSLWGGDEQFF.

The rearrangement uses TRBV18 and TRBJ2-1; no clear D gene. Germline CDR1 reads KGHSH; CDR2 reads LQKENI. Trimming left V 3 bases short and J 10 bases short, with 10 bases between. The CDR3 contains 12 residues. This CDR3 is CASSPGFTEQFF. For the CDR3, the DNA is TGTGCCAGCTCACCGGGCTTCACGGAGCAGTTCTTC.

On this clone: A read error may account for a junction end that differs from germline. This CDR3 reads CASSLGPGRTIYF. The CDR3 DNA follows: TGTGCTAGCAGCTTAGGCCCGGGAAGGACCATATATTTT. V and J are TRBV7-7 and TRBJ1-3; no firm D call. The CDR3 runs to 13 residues. CDR1 SSHAT and CDR2 FNYEAQ come from the germline V gene (reference sequence). The entire variable domain, with the rest obtained from reference TRBV7-7 and TRBJ1-3, is as follows: GAGVSQSPRYKVTKRGQDVTLRCDPISSHATLYWYQQALGQGPEFLTYFNYEAQPDKSGLPSDRFSAERPEGSISTLTIQRTEQRDSAMYRCASSLGPGRTIYFGEGSWLTVV.

The chain uses TRBV5-1 and TRBJ1-1; 8 bases fit TRBD1. J lost 3 bases, V lost 1 base, and 2 bases had no gene match. There are 14 residues in the CDR3. In germline, CDR1 is SGHRS, CDR2 YFSETQ. The CDR3 loop reads CASSLSQGDTEAFF. CDR3 nucleotides: TGCGCCAGCAGCTTGTCACAGGGGGACACTGAAGCTTTCTTT. The whole variable domain, filled in from reference TRBV5-1 and TRBJ1-1, reads KAGVTQTPRYLIKTRGQQVTLSCSPISGHRSVSWYQQTPGQGLQFLFEYFSETQRNKGNFPGRFSGRQFSNSRSEMNVSTLELGDSALYLCASSLSQGDTEAFFGQGTRLTVV.

The V gene is TRBV2, the J gene TRBJ1-1; D perhaps matches TRBD1 (6 bases). This CDR3 comprises 13 residues. Germline values: CDR1 SNHLY, CDR2 FYNNEI. V lost 4 bases to trimming and J lost 3 bases, with 9 bases between them. CDR3 amino acids: CASSGQVHTEAFF. DNA for the CDR3: TGTGCCAGCAGTGGACAGGTCCACACTGAAGCTTTCTTT.

The chain is built from TRBV18 and TRBJ1-1; D remains ambiguous. The CDR3 is 15 amino acids. V was trimmed by 0 bases and J by 1 base, leaving 9 bases between them. Germline CDR1 KGHSH, CDR2 LQKENI. CDR3 loop: CASSPPGHQNTEAFF. The CDR3 DNA reads TGTGCCAGCTCACCACCGGGCCACCAGAACACTGAAGCTTTCTTT.

Here the CDR3 DNA reads TGTGCCAGCAGCCTATCCGGGCCGGGGGGAGATACGCAGTATTTT. It specifies CASSLSGPGGDTQYF. The rearrangement joins TRBV7-2 to TRBJ2-3; 7 bases are shared with TRBD2. V lost 5 bases to trimming and J lost 5 bases; unmatched junction nucleotides: 10. This CDR3 spans 15 amino acids. CDR1 is SGHTA, CDR2 FQGNSA, per germline. The whole variable domain, remainder taken from reference TRBV7-2 and TRBJ2-3, is GAGVSQSPSNKVTEKGKDVELRCDPISGHTALYWYRQSLGQGLEFLIYFQGNSAPDKSGLPSDRFSAERTGGSVSTLTIQRTQQEDSAVYLCASSLSGPGGDTQYFGPGTRLTVL.

The chain couples TRBV6-6 to TRBJ1-6; maybe TRBD1 (6 bases). Germline CDR1 reads MNHNY; CDR2 reads SVGAGI (reference sequence). The CDR3 length is 15 residues. Trimming stripped 5 bases from V and 11 bases from J, with 19 bases between. CDR3 in DNA: TGTGCCAGCAGTAACCACAGGGCCCCGGCAACACCCCTCCACTTT. It is translated as CASSNHRAPATPLHF.

This clone is labeled medium-sized. V gene TRBV5-4 combines with J gene TRBJ2-5, with 10 bases that match TRBD2. V shed 1 base and J 5 bases; nucleotides not matched to a gene: 5. The CDR3 extends over 15 amino acids. Germline CDR1 and CDR2: SGHNT and YYREEE (reference sequence). CDR3 region: CASSLISGGAETQYF. The DNA of the CDR3 is TGTGCCAGCAGCTTGATCAGCGGGGGGGCGGAGACCCAGTACTTC.